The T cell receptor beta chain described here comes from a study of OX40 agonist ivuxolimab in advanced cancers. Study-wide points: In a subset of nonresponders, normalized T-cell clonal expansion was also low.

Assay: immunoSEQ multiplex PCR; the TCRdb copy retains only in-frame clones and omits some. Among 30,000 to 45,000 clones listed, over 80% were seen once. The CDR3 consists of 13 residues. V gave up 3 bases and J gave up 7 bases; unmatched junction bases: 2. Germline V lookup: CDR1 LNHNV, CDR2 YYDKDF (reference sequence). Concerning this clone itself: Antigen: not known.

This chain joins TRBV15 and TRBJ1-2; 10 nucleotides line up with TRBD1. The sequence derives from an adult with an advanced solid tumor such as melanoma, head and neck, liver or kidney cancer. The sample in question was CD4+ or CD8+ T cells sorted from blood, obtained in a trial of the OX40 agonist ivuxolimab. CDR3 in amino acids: CATSRDRGSGYTF. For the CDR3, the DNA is TGTGCCACCAGCAGGGACAGGGGGTCTGGCTACACCTTC.